The 5 T cell receptor beta chains given below trace back to one sample, sequenced in a study of OX40 agonist ivuxolimab in advanced cancers. Clones were read by immunoSEQ multiplex PCR, and TCRdb kept only the in-frame ones, dropping some. The data hold tens of thousands of clones, with 90% to 95% observed a single time. The sequences come from CD4+ or CD8+ T cells sorted from blood, collected in a trial of the OX40 agonist ivuxolimab. All receptors come from an adult with an advanced solid tumor such as melanoma, head and neck, liver or kidney cancer.

This chain uses TRBV27 with TRBJ2-1, with TRBD2 matching over 9 bases. This CDR3 comprises 16 residues. J lost 8 bases, V lost 0 bases, and 8 bases had no gene match. Germline V gene sequence: CDR1 MNHEY, CDR2 SMNVEV (reference sequence). CDR3 nucleotides: TGTGCCAGCAGTTTATCCGACGCGGGAGGGTACCATGAGCAGTTCTTC. Its protein product is CASSLSDAGGYHEQFF.

The chain is built from TRBV5-4 and TRBJ2-1; 11 bases agree with TRBD2. The CDR3 has 16 amino acids. Unmatched junction bases numbered 8, after V lost 0 bases and J lost 9 bases. CDR1 is SGHNT and CDR2 is YYREEE in the germline V gene (reference sequence). The DNA of the CDR3 is TGTGCCAGCAGCTTGGGGGGGGCTAGCGGGAGGACTGAGCAGTTCTTC. This encodes CASSLGGASGRTEQFF.

The J gene is TRBJ2-1, the V gene TRBV11-2; unclear D gene. Deletions cut 1 base from V and 9 bases from J, with 10 bases between. In germline, CDR1 is SGHAT, CDR2 FQNNGV. This CDR3 is 13 amino acids long. This CDR3 reads CASSLGTLGEQFF. The CDR3 DNA reads TGTGCCAGCAGCTTAGGGACCCTCGGTGAGCAGTTCTTC.

The V gene is TRBV7-6, the J gene TRBJ2-2; the match to TRBD1 covers 7 bases. The CDR3 spans 15 residues. Trimming removed 5 bases from V and 1 base from J; junction bases left unmatched: 4. Germline V gene data show CDR1 as SGHVS and CDR2 as FNYEAQ. This chain's CDR3 is CASSKRTGNTGELFF. Written as DNA, the CDR3 is TGTGCCAGCAGCAAGAGGACAGGGAACACCGGGGAGCTGTTTTTT.

The chain joins TRBV2 to TRBJ1-6; D ambiguous. The V end was cut by 6 bases, the J end by 6 bases, with 9 bases between. CDR1 and CDR2 (germline): SNHLY, FYNNEI. This CDR3 has 13 amino acids. The CDR3 DNA reads TGTGCCAGCAGGCCAGGATCTAATTCACCCCTCCACTTT. This translates into CASRPGSNSPLHF. The complete variable domain, with remaining parts taken from reference TRBV2 and TRBJ1-6, reads EPEVTQTPSHQVTQMGQEVILRCVPISNHLYFYWYRQILGQKVEFLVSFYNNEISEKSEIFDDQFSVERPDGSNFTLKIRSTKLEDSAMYFCASRPGSNSPLHFGNGTRLTVT.